This T cell receptor beta chain was observed in a study of OX40 agonist ivuxolimab in advanced cancers. At the level of the study: Patients' therapy was ivuxolimab, an antibody that acts as an agonist of OX40 (CD134). The group had a mean age of roughly 56 years, ranged from 23 to 79, and was around 82% male. Three patients, one with hepatocellular carcinoma and two with cutaneous melanoma, achieved partial responses. Study-level findings and limits: In general, CD8+ T cells held more expanded clones than CD4+ did, on average.

There are 11 residues in the CDR3. V was clipped by 0 bases and J by 3 bases, with 1 base between them. Germline assignment: CDR1 SGHNT and CDR2 YYREEE (reference sequence). For this clone: Its antigen remains unknown.

Measured with immunoSEQ multiplex PCR; TCRdb has only the in-frame clones, and not every one. The top ten hold around 0.54% of the sample, which has 70,000 to 95,000 clones, around 90% seen once. Sequenced here: CD4+ or CD8+ T cells sorted from blood, sampled in a trial of the OX40 agonist ivuxolimab. This receptor was taken from an adult with an advanced solid tumor such as melanoma, head and neck, liver or kidney cancer. The V gene is TRBV5-4, the J gene TRBJ2-7; D uncertain. The CDR3: CASSLDYEQYF. The DNA for the CDR3 is TGTGCCAGCAGCTTGGACTACGAGCAGTACTTC. The full variable domain, with the rest looked up from reference TRBV5-4 and TRBJ2-7, is ETGVTQSPTHLIKTRGQQVTLRCSSQSGHNTVSWYQQALGQGPQFIFQYYREEENGRGNFPPRFSGLQFPNYSSELNVNALELDDSALYLCASSLDYEQYFGPGTRLTVT.